This T cell receptor beta chain emerged from a study of cytomegalovirus exposure and HLA in healthy donors. Study-level information: Unique TCRs numbering roughly 85 million, obtained from HLA-typed donors, made up an early data release.

Details on this clone: Its specificity is not known.

Germline V CDR1 and CDR2: SNHLY, FYNNEI. There are 15 residues in the CDR3. Trimming removed 8 bases from V and 13 bases from J, with 29 bases in between. PCR primers comprised 60 Vbeta and 13 Jbeta primers. The protocol was immunoSEQ multiplex PCR, while the TCRdb copy is restricted to in-frame clones and leaves out a portion. The sample has 90,000 to 100,000 clones; approximately 80% are singletons. General observations from the study: Accurate prediction of HLA-A and HLA-B alleles (for most subjects) was reportedly achieved from TCR beta sequences.

The chain recombines TRBV2 with TRBJ2-5, with D possibly TRBD1 on 5 matching bases. Input material: PBMCs. This clonotype was sampled from a man aged 45-65 years in good health and CMV-seronegative. Here the CDR3 reads CASSIDQFDSPRSYF. The CDR3 DNA is TGTGCCAGCTCCATAGACCAGTTTGACAGCCCTCGATCGTACTTC.